This T cell receptor beta chain was identified during a study of blood T cell repertoires in COVID-19. This clone was counted a single time. Measured with immunoSEQ multiplex PCR; TCRdb has only the in-frame clones, and not every one. The sample yields around 100,000 clones, 65% to 90% seen once. There are 15 residues in the CDR3. CDR1 is SGHRS and CDR2 is YFSETQ in the germline V gene. V lost 4 bases, J lost 1 base, and 7 bases stayed unmatched. The origin of this receptor is a woman in her forties or fifties who had recovered from COVID-19. The chain recombines TRBV5-1 with TRBJ1-2, with 7 bases fitting TRBD1. The sample consisted of PBMCs or T cells enriched from blood (not recorded which). In DNA, the CDR3 is TGCGCCAGCAGCCCCGGACAGGCTAGTAACTATGGCTACACCTTC. Translation: CASSPGQASNYGYTF.